This entry lists 29 T cell receptor beta chains sequenced from one sample in a study of T cells in narcolepsy. Method: immunoSEQ multiplex PCR; TCRdb's copy keeps in-frame clones and lacks some. The sample records about 34,000 clones, approximately 85% being singletons. Sequences were obtained from CD45RA- memory CD4+ T cells from PBMCs. The receptor source for this set is a human donor with narcolepsy.

The chain has TRBV27 and TRBJ1-6, with 10 bases identical to TRBD1. Trimming removed 7 bases from V and 7 bases from J; junction bases left unmatched: 4. The germline gives CDR1 MNHEY, CDR2 SMNVEV (reference sequence). There are 14 residues in the CDR3. The CDR3 DNA follows: TGTGCCAGCACCCGGGACAGGGGAAATTCACCCCTCCACTTT. It is translated as CASTRDRGNSPLHF.

The chain's CDR3 is CASSLGLWRREDTGELFF. CDR3 coding DNA: TGTGCCAGCAGCTTAGGACTGTGGCGGCGGGAGGACACCGGGGAGCTGTTTTTT. The V and J genes are TRBV11-2 and TRBJ2-2, with TRBD2 identical over 8 bases. V was pared by 1 base and J by 3 bases, with 10 bases of the junction left unmatched. CDR3 size: 18 residues. Germline V gene sequence: CDR1 SGHAT, CDR2 FQNNGV.

The CDR3 spells CASSLRTGGEKLFF. The CDR3 bases are TGTGCCAGCAGCTTGAGGACAGGGGGGGAAAAACTGTTTTTT. V is TRBV5-4 and J is TRBJ1-4, with 10 bases fitting TRBD1. Germline V lookup: CDR1 SGHNT, CDR2 YYREEE (reference sequence). There are 14 residues in the CDR3. The J segment lost 8 bases and the V segment lost 1 base, leaving 2 bases of the junction unmatched.

This CDR3 is CASSRQGIDEQYF. The DNA of the CDR3 is TGTGCCAGCTCCCGTCAAGGTATCGACGAGCAGTACTTC. The chain links TRBV18 to TRBJ2-7; D remains unclear. CDR1 and CDR2 from the germline V gene are KGHSH and LQKENI. Trimming left V 6 bases short and J 5 bases short, with 14 bases between. The CDR3 covers 13 residues.

V usage is TRBV5-1 and J usage is TRBJ2-1, with 11 bases fitting TRBD2. CDR3 size: 17 residues. CDR1 SGHRS and CDR2 YFSETQ come from the germline V gene. Trimming cost V 6 bases and J 3 bases; bases outside gene matches: 11. In DNA form, the CDR3 reads TGCGCCAGCACGGCTAGCGGGGGGCAGAATGGCTACAATGAGCAGTTCTTC. Its translation is CASTASGGQNGYNEQFF. The whole variable domain, filled in from reference TRBV5-1 and TRBJ2-1, reads KAGVTQTPRYLIKTRGQQVTLSCSPISGHRSVSWYQQTPGQGLQFLFEYFSETQRNKGNFPGRFSGRQFSNSRSEMNVSTLELGDSALYLCASTASGGQNGYNEQFFGPGTRLTVL.

This chain joins TRBV5-1 and TRBJ2-5; D tentatively reads TRBD1 or TRBD2 (6 bases each). V gave up 4 bases and J gave up 0 bases, with 22 bases separating them. CDR3 size: 18 residues. Germline assignment: CDR1 SGHRS and CDR2 YFSETQ. CDR3 sequence (DNA): TGCGCCAGCAGCCCTGCTGGGGGGAAGGGGGTCCACCAAGAGACCCAGTACTTC. Translation gives CASSPAGGKGVHQETQYF.

The table lists this clone with a few counts. The genes are TRBV10-3 and TRBJ1-2, with 7 bases that match TRBD1. Germline trimming cut 0 bases from V and 3 bases from J; bases unmatched to any gene: 4. This CDR3 contains 15 residues. Germline CDR1 and CDR2: ENHRY and SYGVKD. The DNA of the CDR3 is TGTGCCATCAGTGAGTCCTACAGGGGAGACTATGGCTACACCTTC. Translation gives CAISESYRGDYGYTF.

This chain joins TRBV28 and TRBJ2-5, with 9 bases matching TRBD1. V trimming: 5 bases; J trimming: 4 bases; junction bases outside the gene matches: 8. The V gene's germline CDR1 is MDHEN and CDR2 SYDVKM. The CDR3 covers 15 residues. CDR3 DNA sequence: TGTGCCAGCAGTGATCCACAGGGGGCGGGAGAGACCCAGTACTTC. Encoded protein: CASSDPQGAGETQYF.

The gene calls are TRBV18 and TRBJ2-3; 9 bases map to TRBD2. V gave up 3 bases and J gave up 6 bases; unmatched junction bases: 7. Germline V gene data show CDR1 as KGHSH and CDR2 as LQKENI. The CDR3 runs to 15 residues. The DNA of the CDR3 is TGTGCCAGCTCACCGCGGGAGGGCCGAAGTGATACGCAGTATTTT. As protein: CASSPREGRSDTQYF.

V usage is TRBV7-9 and J usage is TRBJ1-1; tentatively, D is TRBD1 (5 bases). Germline V lookup: CDR1 SEHNR, CDR2 FQNEAQ (reference sequence). The length of the CDR3 is 15 residues. The ends were cut back, 0 bases at V and 1 base at J, with 9 bases in the middle. CDR3 sequence: CASSLALGENTEAFF. As DNA, the CDR3 is TGTGCCAGCAGCTTAGCCTTAGGGGAGAACACTGAAGCTTTCTTT.

The J gene is TRBJ2-7, the V gene TRBV6-6; 8 bases match TRBD1. CDR1 is MNHNY and CDR2 is SVGAGI in the germline V gene (reference sequence). Trimming took 2 bases from V and 2 from J; bases not matched to a gene: 5. The CDR3 spans 15 residues. CDR3 nucleotide sequence: TGTGCCAGCAGTTACGGTCCGACAGGGGCCTACGAGCAGTACTTC. This codes for CASSYGPTGAYEQYF.

This clone was seen a few times. This chain uses TRBV4-3 with TRBJ1-4; 7 nucleotides agree with TRBD1. V shed 4 bases and J 8 bases; nucleotides not matched to a gene: 10. This CDR3 is built from 15 residues. CDR1 LGHNA and CDR2 YSLEER come from the germline V gene. The CDR3: CASSRDTGVREKLFF. CDR3 bases: TGCGCCAGCAGCCGCGACACAGGGGTTAGGGAAAAACTGTTTTTT.

Only a few counts were recorded for this clone. The chain employs TRBV5-1 and TRBJ2-7, with a tentative D call TRBD2 (6 bases). V was clipped by 3 bases and J by 2 bases, with 18 bases between them. There are 16 residues in the CDR3. The germline CDR1 and CDR2 sequences are SGHRS and YFSETQ. DNA for the CDR3: TGCGCCAGCAGCTCTGGACTAACCTATGGACCCTACGAGCAGTACTTC. This encodes CASSSGLTYGPYEQYF.

With respect to this clone: Other nucleotide sequences in the sample specify the same CDR3. The gene calls are TRBV27 and TRBJ1-3; the D is unclear. Germline CDR1 MNHEY, CDR2 SMNVEV (reference sequence). The CDR3 length is 13 residues. Trimming stripped 5 bases from V and 0 bases from J, with 5 bases between. CDR3 sequence reads: CASSPSSGNTIYF. CDR3 nucleotide sequence: TGTGCCAGCAGTCCGAGCTCTGGAAACACCATATATTTT.

This chain uses TRBV5-4 with TRBJ2-5; D remains unclear. CDR3 length: 12 amino acids. Germline V CDR1 and CDR2: SGHNT, YYREEE (reference sequence). V was pared by 0 bases and J by 1 base, with 1 base between. The CDR3 loop is CASSLAQETQYF. DNA of the CDR3: TGTGCCAGCAGCTTGGCCCAAGAGACCCAGTACTTC.

This clone was recorded once. The chain uses TRBV5-1 and TRBJ2-7, with 7 bases identical to TRBD1. CDR1 and CDR2 (germline): SGHRS, YFSETQ. V lost 0 bases and J lost 5; bases outside the gene matches: 5. CDR3 length: 14 residues. CDR3 region: CASSLALDRNEQYF. CDR3 DNA sequence: TGCGCCAGCAGCTTGGCTCTGGACAGGAACGAGCAGTACTTC.

CDR3 sequence (DNA): TGTGCCAGCAGCGTAGGGGGATACCAAGAGACCCAGTACTTC. Translated, it gives CASSVGGYQETQYF. The genes are TRBV6-5 and TRBJ2-5; D possibly corresponds to TRBD1 (6 bases). The CDR3 consists of 14 residues. V gave up 6 bases and J gave up 0 bases, with 11 bases separating them. Germline V CDR1 and CDR2: MNHEY, SVGAGI.

This clone has a handful of counts. V and J are TRBV30 and TRBJ2-2, with 8 positions matching TRBD2. J lost 4 bases, V lost 4 bases, and 5 bases had no gene match. Per germline, CDR1 GTSNPN and CDR2 SVGIG (reference sequence). CDR3 length equals 14 residues. This chain's CDR3 is CAWKRGRTTGELFF. The CDR3, as DNA: TGTGCCTGGAAACGCGGGAGGACCACCGGGGAGCTGTTTTTT.

The chain employs TRBV6-1 and TRBJ1-2, with D unresolved. The CDR3 length is 11 residues. Germline V gene sequence: CDR1 MNHNS, CDR2 SASEGT. The V and J ends lost 5 bases and 4 bases respectively, with 5 bases between them. The CDR3 sequence is CASSNSYGYTF. The CDR3 DNA follows: TGTGCCAGCAGTAACAGCTATGGCTACACCTTC.

This rearrangement joins TRBV4-1 to TRBJ2-5; 8 positions agree with TRBD2. The CDR3 spans 18 residues. V dropped 3 bases and J dropped 1; count of bases not matched to a gene: 13. CDR1 is MGHRA and CDR2 is YSYEKL in the germline V gene. CDR3: CASSQRGVGLAGQETQYF. The DNA for the CDR3 is TGCGCCAGCAGCCAGAGGGGGGTGGGCCTAGCGGGCCAAGAGACCCAGTACTTC.

V usage is TRBV5-1 and J usage is TRBJ2-6, with no clear D. V was cut by 4 bases and J by 0 bases, with 8 bases left in between. This CDR3 contains 15 residues. The V gene's germline CDR1 is SGHRS and CDR2 YFSETQ. The chain's CDR3 is CASSLVFSGANVLTF. The CDR3 DNA reads as TGCGCCAGCAGCCTGGTTTTCTCTGGGGCCAACGTCCTGACTTTC.

This chain uses TRBV7-2 with TRBJ1-1; 7 bases are shared with TRBD1. Germline CDR1 and CDR2: SGHTA and FQGNSA. The J segment lost 11 bases and the V segment lost 1 base, leaving 19 bases of the junction unmatched. The CDR3 extends over 17 amino acids. The CDR3 coding sequence is TGTGCCAGCAGCTTAGGGTTTTTCACAGGGGTTGTAACAGAGGCTTTCTTT. Protein product: CASSLGFFTGVVTEAFF.

This chain links TRBV30 with TRBJ2-1; the match to TRBD2 covers 7 bases. With V trimmed by 2 bases and J by 0 bases, 1 base remained unmatched. Germline V gene lookup returns CDR1 GTSNPN and CDR2 SVGIG (reference sequence). The CDR3 is made up of 14 amino acids. CDR3 residues: CAWSRGSSYNEQFF. The CDR3 nucleotides are TGTGCCTGGAGTCGCGGGAGCTCCTACAATGAGCAGTTCTTC.

The J gene is TRBJ1-5, the V gene TRBV10-3, with D possibly being TRBD1 (6 bases). Germline-derived CDR1 and CDR2 are ENHRY and SYGVKD. The CDR3 loop spans 16 amino acids. V shed 3 bases and J shed 6 bases, with 18 bases lying between them. The CDR3 loop is CAISDPVRGAGQPQHF. CDR3 DNA sequence: TGTGCCATCAGTGACCCCGTTAGGGGGGCGGGTCAGCCCCAGCATTTT.

The chain links TRBV30 to TRBJ1-2; D might be TRBD1 (6 bases). The V gene's germline CDR1 is GTSNPN and CDR2 SVGIG (reference sequence). This CDR3 is built from 13 residues. The ends were cut back, 3 bases at V and 10 bases at J, with 18 bases in the middle. CDR3 coding DNA: TGTGCCTGGAGCCCACAGGGACCGACGGTCTACACCTTC. Residues: CAWSPQGPTVYTF.

The V and J genes are TRBV11-2 and TRBJ2-7, with 8 bases matching TRBD2. CDR3 length: 18 residues. CDR1 SGHAT and CDR2 FQNNGV come from the germline V gene. The ends lost 1 base at V and 1 base at J; junction bases unmatched: 12. The CDR3 DNA reads as TGTGCCAGCAGCTTAGTGAGAGGGACCGGACTAGCTTCCTACGAGCAGTACTTC. Amino acids: CASSLVRGTGLASYEQYF.

The chain combines TRBV18 with TRBJ1-2; D perhaps matches TRBD1 (6 bases). Germline-derived CDR1 and CDR2 are KGHSH and LQKENI. Trimming took 3 bases from V and 8 from J, leaving 16 bases between them. CDR3 size: 14 residues. The CDR3 coding sequence is TGTGCCAGCTCACCTTCTGGACAGATGAGCGGCTACACCTTC. Its protein product is CASSPSGQMSGYTF.

The chain joins TRBV11-3 to TRBJ2-5; TRBD2 is a possible D gene (6 bases). The end of the DNA aligns better with TRBJ2-7, so the J call may be wrong. Germline assignment: CDR1 SGHNT and CDR2 YENEEA. The CDR3 has 13 residues. The CDR3 nucleotides read TGTGCCAGCAGCTTCGACAGAGCGGGCGAGCAGTACTTC. Translation: CASSFDRAGEQYF.

V usage is TRBV11-2 and J usage is TRBJ2-1, with 7 nucleotides matching TRBD1. Germline CDR1 is SGHAT and CDR2 is FQNNGV. The J segment lost 7 bases and the V segment lost 5 bases, leaving 5 bases of the junction unmatched. The CDR3 is 13 residues long. The CDR3 is CASSPDRDNEQFF. The CDR3, as DNA: TGTGCCAGCAGCCCCGACAGGGATAATGAGCAGTTCTTC.